Below, 28 T cell receptor beta chains from the same sample are listed, as sequenced in a study of blood T cell repertoires in COVID-19 (TCRdb year 2020). The library was made by the immunoSEQ multiplex PCR assay. Drawn from immuneACCESS, this table holds only the in-frame rearrangements with V and J called that TCRdb kept. Clones are partly lost; checked studies trace under half to an unresolved V gene and leave the rest unexplained. The sample profile shows approximately 210,000 clones; around four fifths of them were found once. The ten largest clones represent 20% of the sample. The sample taken for sequencing was peripheral blood. The receptors come from a human donor in a cohort sampled during active COVID-19.

The chain is built from TRBV6-2 or TRBV6-3 and TRBJ1-2; D is undetermined. Per germline, CDR1 MNHEY and CDR2 SVGEGT. This CDR3 has 12 residues. V was trimmed by 1 base and J by 4 bases, leaving 4 bases between them. The CDR3 protein is CASSYLSYGYTF. The CDR3, as DNA: TGTGCCAGCAGTTACTTGAGCTATGGCTACACCTTC.

The genes are TRBV5-1 and TRBJ2-3, with 7 positions matching TRBD1. This CDR3 has 14 residues. Germline CDR1 and CDR2: SGHRS and YFSETQ. The V and J ends lost 3 bases and 6 bases, in that order; junction bases with no gene match: 7. CDR3 sequence (DNA): TGCGCCAGCAGCTCGACGGACAGGTTGGATACGCAGTATTTT. Protein product: CASSSTDRLDTQYF.

This clone was observed a single time. The chain is built from TRBV25-1 and TRBJ2-5, with TRBD1 matching over 7 bases. Germline V gene sequence: CDR1 MGHDK, CDR2 SYGVNS. Unmatched junction bases numbered 4, after V lost 2 bases and J lost 4 bases. The CDR3 contains 14 residues. The CDR3 region is CASSEPGQVETQYF. The CDR3 coding sequence is TGTGCCAGCAGTGAACCCGGACAGGTAGAGACCCAGTACTTC.

CDR3 residues: CASSRAGQTHFNSPLHF. The DNA for the CDR3 is TGTGCCAGCAGCCGGGCCGGCCAGACCCATTTCAATTCACCCCTCCACTTT. The genes are TRBV3-1 (or the pseudogene TRBV3-2) and TRBJ1-6; D unresolved. This CDR3 comprises 17 residues. Germline CDR1 reads LGHDT; CDR2 reads YNNKEL (reference sequence). Trimming took 4 bases from V and 7 from J, leaving 20 bases between them.

This rearrangement joins TRBV28 to TRBJ1-5; 9 bases are shared with TRBD1. CDR1 MDHEN and CDR2 SYDVKM come from the germline V gene. The V and J ends lost 5 bases and 3 bases, in that order; junction bases with no gene match: 23. The CDR3 contains 21 residues. CDR3 DNA: TGTGCCAGCAGTGTAATCGGGACAGGGTATACGGGTAGAGGTTACAATCAGCCCCAGCATTTT. It codes for CASSVIGTGYTGRGYNQPQHF.

The chain carries TRBV4-2 and TRBJ2-2; 8 nucleotides agree with TRBD2. There are 17 residues in the CDR3. The germline V gene encodes CDR1 LGHNA and CDR2 YNFKEQ. V trimming: 2 bases; J trimming: 5 bases; junction bases outside the gene matches: 10. CDR3 in amino acids: CASSQPMAGGITGELFF. The CDR3 DNA reads as TGTGCCAGCAGCCAACCCATGGCGGGGGGAATAACCGGGGAGCTGTTTTTT.

The DNA of the CDR3 is TGTGCCAGCAGTCCGGACAGGCTCGGTGGCACCATATATTTT. The encoded protein is CASSPDRLGGTIYF. J is TRBJ1-3 and V is TRBV27; 7 bases line up with TRBD1. Germline lookup yields CDR1 MNHEY and CDR2 SMNVEV (reference sequence). With V trimmed by 5 bases and J by 9 bases, 10 bases remained unmatched. This CDR3 is 14 amino acids long.

The V and J genes are TRBV7-9 and TRBJ2-5; D is uncertain. The V end lost 2 bases, the J end lost 7 bases, and 11 bases lay between the germline ends. Germline V gene sequence: CDR1 SEHNR, CDR2 FQNEAQ (reference sequence). This CDR3 comprises 13 residues. The CDR3 nucleotides read TGTGCCAGCAGCTTATTCGGAGTATGGACCCAGTACTTC. It specifies CASSLFGVWTQYF.

Only a few counts were recorded for this clone. The chain couples TRBV24-1 to TRBJ2-1; the D gene is possibly TRBD2 (5 bases). Germline V gives CDR1 KGHDR, CDR2 SFDVKD. The CDR3 runs to 14 residues. Trimming cost V 3 bases and J 9 bases, with 14 bases left between them. CDR3 coding DNA: TGTGCCACCAGTGATCACCGGACTGGCAGTGAGCAGTTCTTC. As protein: CATSDHRTGSEQFF.

The J gene is TRBJ1-1, the V gene TRBV6-5; 9 bases align to TRBD1. Germline V gene data show CDR1 as MNHEY and CDR2 as SVGAGI. The CDR3 spans 13 residues. The J segment lost 6 bases and the V segment lost 4 bases, leaving 3 bases of the junction unmatched. CDR3 amino acids: CASSSQGAPEAFF. The CDR3 bases are TGTGCCAGCAGTTCACAGGGGGCCCCTGAAGCTTTCTTT.

The CDR3 DNA follows: TGTGCCAGCAGCTTAGTGCAGGCCAGACGAGAGACCCAGTACTTC. Protein: CASSLVQARRETQYF. V is TRBV7-6 and J is TRBJ2-5; D is uncertain. Trimming removed 1 base at V and 4 bases at J, with 13 bases between. This CDR3 is 15 amino acids long. The V gene's germline CDR1 is SGHVS and CDR2 FNYEAQ. Complete variable domain (other parts from reference TRBV7-6 and TRBJ2-5): GAGVSQSPRYKVTKRGQDVALRCDPISGHVSLYWYRQALGQGPEFLTYFNYEAQQDKSGLPNDRFSAERPEGSISTLTIQRTEQRDSAMYRCASSLVQARRETQYFGPGTRLLVL.

The CDR3 is CASNRASGNTEAFF. In nucleotides, the CDR3 is TGTGCCAGCAACAGGGCATCAGGGAACACTGAAGCTTTCTTT. The chain is built from TRBV2 and TRBJ1-1, with D tentatively TRBD1 (6 bases). CDR3 length equals 14 residues. The germline CDR1 and CDR2 sequences are SNHLY and FYNNEI. V lost 7 bases, J lost 1 base, and 13 bases lay in between. Full variable domain (remainder filled in from reference TRBV2 and TRBJ1-1): EPEVTQTPSHQVTQMGQEVILRCVPISNHLYFYWYRQILGQKVEFLVSFYNNEISEKSEIFDDQFSVERPDGSNFTLKIRSTKLEDSAMYFCASNRASGNTEAFFGQGTRLTVV.

The chain links TRBV30 to TRBJ1-5; D call uncertain. Germline CDR1 is GTSNPN and CDR2 is SVGIG (reference sequence). Trimming pared 0 bases from V and 6 bases from J, leaving 12 bases between. The CDR3 spans 14 residues. CDR3 loop: CAWSVAHAGQPQHF. As DNA, the CDR3 is TGTGCCTGGAGTGTAGCTCATGCTGGTCAGCCCCAGCATTTT.

This clone was counted once. The chain has TRBV5-1 and TRBJ1-1; D perhaps matches TRBD1 (5 bases). There are 13 residues in the CDR3. V dropped 4 bases and J dropped 5 bases, with 12 bases sitting between them. In germline, CDR1 is SGHRS, CDR2 YFSETQ. The CDR3 DNA sequence: TGCGCCAGCAGCCTTGGACAACAAACTGAAGCTTTCTTT. This gives the protein CASSLGQQTEAFF.

The chain couples TRBV10-3 to TRBJ2-2; 7 nucleotides line up with TRBD1. This CDR3 region has 14 residues. The germline V gene has CDR1 ENHRY and CDR2 SYGVKD. V shed 11 bases, J shed 1 base, and the junction held 7 bases outside the gene matches. CDR3: CAAERTGNTGELFF. The CDR3 DNA reads TGTGCCGCAGAAAGGACAGGGAACACCGGGGAGCTGTTTTTT.

The CDR3 nucleotides read TGTGCCAGCAGCCCCGTAACCTCGCGGGCCGGCGGGCCCCAGTACTTC. This translates into CASSPVTSRAGGPQYF. V gene TRBV11-2 combines with J gene TRBJ2-5, with D possibly being TRBD2 (5 bases). Germline CDR1 and CDR2: SGHAT and FQNNGV. CDR3 length: 16 amino acids. Trimming cost V 5 bases and J 9 bases, with 25 bases left between them.

The gene calls are TRBV15 and TRBJ1-2; D gene unclear. With 0 bases removed from V and 0 bases from J, the gap between germline ends came to 8 bases. The CDR3 has 15 residues. The germline gives CDR1 LNHNV, CDR2 YYDKDF (reference sequence). The CDR3 loop is CATSRDLPANYGYTF. CDR3 nucleotides: TGTGCCACCAGCAGAGATTTACCAGCTAACTATGGCTACACCTTC.

The CDR3 nucleotides read TGTGCCAGCAGTGGAGGGGATCAGCCCCAGCATTTT. Encoded protein: CASSGGDQPQHF. This chain joins TRBV12-3 or TRBV12-4 and TRBJ1-5; a weak D match, TRBD1 (5 bases). The V and J ends lost 5 bases and 5 bases respectively, with 7 bases between them. CDR3 length: 12 amino acids.

V usage is TRBV28 and J usage is TRBJ1-6, with TRBD1 matching 7 bases. CDR3 length: 14 residues. Germline assignment: CDR1 MDHEN and CDR2 SYDVKM. J was trimmed by 7 bases and V by 3 bases; bases with no gene match: 3. CDR3 nucleotides: TGTGCCAGCAGTTTTGGCAGGGGGAATTCACCCCTCCACTTT. Translating gives CASSFGRGNSPLHF. Full variable domain (rest looked up from reference TRBV28 and TRBJ1-6): DVKVTQSSRYLVKRTGEKVFLECVQDMDHENMFWYRQDPGLGLRLIYFSYDVKMKEKGDIPEGYSVSREKKERFSLILESASTNQTSMYLCASSFGRGNSPLHFGNGTRLTVT.

The V call is TRBV29-1, the J call TRBJ2-3, with 10 positions matching TRBD2. Germline-derived CDR1 and CDR2 are SQVTM and ANQGSEA. CDR3 size: 15 residues. J was trimmed by 5 bases and V by 4 bases; bases with no gene match: 9. CDR3 sequence: CSVAHSGRAEDTQYF. The DNA for the CDR3 is TGCAGCGTTGCCCACAGCGGGAGGGCCGAAGATACGCAGTATTTT.

V and J are TRBV3-1 (or the pseudogene TRBV3-2) and TRBJ2-2; no firm D call. CDR3 size: 14 residues. Germline assignment: CDR1 LGHDT and CDR2 YNNKEL (reference sequence). Trimming took off 7 bases at V and 1 base at J, with 10 bases between the two ends. The CDR3 here is CASTRAWNTGELFF. The CDR3 DNA sequence: TGTGCCAGCACCCGAGCGTGGAACACCGGGGAGCTGTTTTTT.

The chain has TRBV4-2 and TRBJ2-1; 7 bases line up with TRBD2. The germline V gene has CDR1 LGHNA and CDR2 YNFKEQ. The CDR3 totals 16 residues. Unmatched junction bases numbered 12, after V lost 0 bases and J lost 10 bases. The CDR3 nucleotides are TGTGCCAGCAGCCAAGAGCGGGCGGGGGTAGGTTACGAGCAGTTCTTC. Its protein is CASSQERAGVGYEQFF.

V usage is TRBV5-1 and J usage is TRBJ1-1, with TRBD1 matching 11 bases. This CDR3 contains 15 residues. Germline-derived CDR1 and CDR2 are SGHRS and YFSETQ. With 7 bases clipped from V and 4 bases from J, the junction kept 9 bases outside the gene matches. CDR3 bases: TGCGCCAGCTCCGGACAGGGGGCATCTGCCACTGAAGCTTTCTTT. Its protein product is CASSGQGASATEAFF.

This clone has just one count. The CDR3: CASSVEGLADTQYF. The CDR3 DNA reads TGTGCCAGCAGCGTAGAAGGACTAGCAGATACGCAGTATTTT. V and J are TRBV9 and TRBJ2-3; 7 positions match TRBD2. V was pared by 0 bases and J by 4 bases, with 2 bases of the junction left unmatched. Germline V lookup: CDR1 SGDLS, CDR2 YYNGEE. The CDR3 is made up of 14 amino acids.

This chain connects TRBV5-6 to TRBJ2-5; 8 positions agree with TRBD2. Germline assignment: CDR1 SGHDT and CDR2 YYEEEE. The CDR3 has 15 residues. After removal of 4 bases from V and 5 bases from J, the junction contained 10 bases not matched to a gene. The CDR3 loop is CASSPAPGLGETQYF. Written as DNA, the CDR3 is TGTGCCAGCAGCCCTGCCCCGGGACTAGGGGAGACCCAGTACTTC.

This chain connects TRBV27 to TRBJ2-7; D uncertain. CDR3 size: 14 residues. Trimming took off 6 bases at V and 1 base at J, with 13 bases between the two ends. Germline V gives CDR1 MNHEY, CDR2 SMNVEV (reference sequence). CDR3 residues: CASRRDTPSYEQYF. The CDR3 region has the DNA TGTGCCAGCAGAAGAGACACTCCTTCCTACGAGCAGTACTTC.

This sequence joins TRBV28 and TRBJ1-2; 9 bases are shared with TRBD1. After removal of 10 bases from V and 3 bases from J, the junction contained 18 bases not matched to a gene. The CDR3 is made up of 17 amino acids. Germline CDR1 reads MDHEN; CDR2 reads SYDVKM. CDR3 bases: TGTGCCACCACGGGGAGAGACAGGGGGTCTTACGACTATGGCTACACCTTC. As protein: CATTGRDRGSYDYGYTF.

The rearrangement uses TRBV23-1 and TRBJ2-2; D might be TRBD1 (6 bases). TRBV23-1 is an open reading frame whose function is uncertain. CDR3 length: 20 amino acids. V was trimmed by 2 bases and J by 7 bases, leaving 29 bases between them. The CDR3 region has the DNA TGCGCCAGCAGTCAAGGTTTACCCCTCGGGACACCTTACCGGGGCGGGGAGCTGTTTTTT. Translated, it gives CASSQGLPLGTPYRGGELFF.